These T cell receptor beta chains were read from a single sample in a study of blood T cells in healthy people across ages. Via MiXCR, TCRdb re-called the 5' RACE reads, giving one row per CDR3 protein. The sample yields hundreds of thousands of distinct CDR3 sequences, over 45% seen once. Source material: blood. The receptors were sampled from a woman in her sixties in good health. Each CDR3 is given with its conserved first and last residue. Fields, in order: clone size, D gene, CDR3 length, J gene, V gene, CDR3 protein, CDR3 DNA. D genes are given only for firm matches. Expanded clones get a size class; other rows say once, few or many, or leave the size out.

.,.,14,TRBJ1-3,TRBV18,CASSPQGPGNTIYF,TGTGCCAGCTCACCGCAGGGGCCTGGAAACACCATATATTTT
many,.,11,TRBJ2-1,TRBV7-2,CASSPQYEQFF,TGTGCCAGCAGCCCCCAGTATGAGCAGTTCTTC
few,TRBD1,15,TRBJ1-4,TRBV20-1,CSARDLGTGNEKLFF,TGCAGTGCTAGAGACTTGGGGACAGGGAATGAAAAACTGTTTTTT
.,.,14,TRBJ2-7,TRBV27,CASSLSNGVSEQYF,TGTGCCAGCAGTTTATCCAACGGAGTCAGCGAGCAGTACTTC
.,.,13,TRBJ2-3,TRBV6-1,CAREAGETDTQYF,TGTGCCAGAGAGGCAGGGGAAACAGATACGCAGTATTTT
.,.,11,TRBJ2-1,TRBV30,CAWKGGNEQFF,TGTGCCTGGAAGGGGGGGAATGAGCAGTTCTTC
.,.,13,TRBJ1-2,TRBV28,CASSRSGAWGYTF,TGTGCCAGCAGTCGTTCCGGGGCGTGGGGCTACACCTTC
.,TRBD2,11,TRBJ2-7,TRBV20-1,CSQRTRYEQYF,TGCAGTCAAAGGACTAGATACGAGCAGTACTTC
few,TRBD1,15,TRBJ1-4,TRBV28,CASSLGDREGEKLFF,TGTGCCAGCAGTTTAGGGGACAGGGAGGGTGAAAAACTGTTTTTT
.,.,15,TRBJ2-2,TRBV5-1,CASSEISGGGGELFF,TGCGCCAGCAGCGAGATATCGGGCGGCGGGGGGGAGCTGTTTTTT
once,.,14,TRBJ2-5,TRBV27,CASSLGTPVGEQYF,TGTGCCAGCAGTTTAGGGACCCCGGTCGGAGAGCAGTACTTC
.,TRBD1,15,TRBJ2-1,TRBV5-1,CASSLWDSRENEQFF,TGCGCCAGCAGCTTGTGGGACAGTAGGGAGAATGAGCAGTTCTTC
many,.,14,TRBJ2-3,TRBV28,CASSFLQGTDTQYF,TGTGCCAGCAGTTTTTTACAGGGCACAGATACGCAGTATTTT
few,TRBD2,15,TRBJ2-3,TRBV6-1,CASRSGLAGTDTQYF,TGTGCCAGCAGGTCTGGACTAGCGGGCACAGATACGCAGTATTTT
few,TRBD1,12,TRBJ1-2,TRBV7-9,CASSLAGGGYTF,TGTGCCAGCAGCTTAGCAGGGGGCGGCTACACCTTC
.,.,13,TRBJ2-7,TRBV15,CATSSGQRNEQYF,TGTGCCACCAGCAGTGGACAGCGCAATGAGCAGTACTTC
many,.,12,TRBJ2-1,TRBV13,CASSLGGTEQFF,TGTGCCAGCAGCTTAGGAGGGACCGAGCAGTTCTTC
.,TRBD1,14,TRBJ1-4,TRBV4-2,CASSQRQGGEKLFF,TGTGCCAGCAGCCAAAGACAGGGGGGTGAAAAACTGTTTTTT
.,.,14,TRBJ2-1,TRBV28,CASSFQGGRNEQFF,TGTGCCAGCAGTTTTCAGGGGGGGCGGAATGAGCAGTTCTTC
few,.,11,TRBJ1-2,TRBV2,CASSDDYGYTF,TGTGCCAGCTCGGACGACTATGGCTACACCTTC
.,TRBD1,17,TRBJ2-5,TRBV4-2,CASSQGRWTGGEETQYF,TGTGCCAGCAGCCAAGGAAGATGGACAGGGGGCGAAGAGACCCAGTACTTC
many,TRBD2,15,TRBJ2-5,TRBV28,CATTGGAGAQETQYF,TGTGCCACCACCGGGGGGGCAGGGGCCCAAGAGACCCAGTACTTC
.,.,13,TRBJ1-4,TRBV20-1,CSAFDRSDEKLFF,TGCAGTGCTTTTGACAGGAGCGATGAAAAACTGTTTTTT
.,TRBD2,18,TRBJ2-1,TRBV20-1,CSAGRGGRETRSYTEQFF,TGCAGTGCCGGTAGGGGCGGGCGGGAGACAAGGTCCTACACTGAGCAGTTCTTC
.,.,15,TRBJ2-7,TRBV27,CASSLRSSGAYEQYF,TGTGCCAGCAGTTTAAGAAGTAGTGGGGCCTACGAGCAGTACTTC
.,TRBD2,19,TRBJ2-1,TRBV20-1,CSALPLGLAGLSSYNEQFF,TGCAGTGCCCTCCCGTTGGGACTAGCGGGACTGAGTTCCTACAATGAGCAGTTCTTC
few,.,12,TRBJ1-1,TRBV12-3/TRBV12-4,CASSSLSTEAFF,TGTGCCAGCAGTTCGTTGAGCACTGAAGCTTTCTTT
many,.,13,TRBJ2-7,TRBV28,CASSSGASYEQYF,TGTGCCAGCAGTTCGGGGGCCTCCTACGAGCAGTACTTC
.,TRBD2,17,TRBJ2-7,TRBV20-1,CSASRLAGGPSYNEQYF,TGCAGTGCTAGTAGGCTAGCGGGAGGGCCCTCCTACAATGAGCAGTACTTC
few,TRBD1,15,TRBJ2-7,TRBV25-1,CASSDSPGTGYEQYF,TGTGCCAGCAGTGACAGTCCCGGGACAGGGTACGAGCAGTACTTC
.,.,14,TRBJ2-5,TRBV20-1,CSARTLTRDNEQYF,TGCAGTGCGAGGACTCTTACTAGAGACAATGAGCAGTACTTC
.,.,14,TRBJ2-3,TRBV9,CASSHNPAQDTQYF,TGTGCCAGCAGCCATAACCCGGCCCAAGATACGCAGTATTTT
once,.,12,TRBJ2-1,TRBV7-3,CASSLRPGEQFF,TGTGCCAGCAGCTTAAGGCCGGGTGAGCAGTTCTTC
.,.,12,TRBJ2-3,TRBV7-9,CASSLELGAQYF,TGTGCCAGCAGCTTAGAACTGGGTGCGCAGTATTTT
.,TRBD1,14,TRBJ2-5,TRBV20-1,CSAPGTGGVETQYF,TGCAGTGCCCCCGGGACAGGGGGCGTGGAGACCCAGTACTTC
.,TRBD1,15,TRBJ2-3,TRBV27,CASTTGGWGADTQYF,TGTGCCAGCACCACAGGGGGATGGGGCGCAGATACGCAGTATTTT
.,.,12,TRBJ2-3,TRBV29-1,CSVHTGTDTQYF,TGCAGCGTCCACACAGGCACAGATACGCAGTATTTT
many,.,15,TRBJ2-5,TRBV7-2,CASSLFTGPQETQYF,TGTGCCAGCAGCTTATTCACAGGCCCCCAAGAGACCCAGTACTTC
once,TRBD1,14,TRBJ1-6,TRBV7-2,CTSSQTGQNSPPHF,TGTACCAGCAGCCAGACAGGGCAGAATTCACCCCCCCACTTT
.,.,13,TRBJ2-7,TRBV20-1,CSALRDGLNEQYF,TGCAGTGCACTTCGGGACGGACTGAACGAGCAGTACTTC
.,.,12,TRBJ2-1,TRBV7-2,CASSQRGSEQFF,TGTGCCAGCAGCCAAAGGGGCTCTGAGCAGTTCTTC
.,TRBD1,15,TRBJ1-5,TRBV27,CASSAEDRANQPQHF,TGTGCCAGCAGTGCCGAGGACAGGGCCAATCAGCCCCAGCATTTT
.,.,14,TRBJ1-2,TRBV7-9,CASSFKQGSYGYTF,TGTGCCAGCAGCTTTAAACAGGGAAGCTATGGCTACACCTTC
.,.,15,TRBJ1-1,TRBV7-2,CASSLYGSMNTEAFF,TGTGCCAGCAGCTTATACGGTTCCATGAACACTGAAGCTTTCTTT
.,.,15,TRBJ2-7,TRBV7-2,CASSLRGRSGHEQYF,TGTGCCAGCAGCTTACGGGGCAGGAGTGGGCACGAGCAGTACTTC
.,.,14,TRBJ2-7,TRBV20-1,CSAPRTGSSYEQYF,TGCAGTGCTCCTAGGACGGGGAGCTCCTACGAGCAGTACTTC
.,TRBD1,16,TRBJ2-5,TRBV7-9,CASSLTHPGQAATQYF,TGTGCCAGCAGCTTAACCCATCCGGGACAGGCTGCGACCCAGTACTTC
.,.,14,TRBJ1-5,TRBV21-1,CASSPGGRDQPQHF,TGTGCCAGCAGTCCGGGGGGCCGGGATCAGCCCCAGCATTTT
.,.,11,TRBJ1-1,TRBV5-1,CASVGNTEAFF,TGCGCCAGCGTCGGGAACACTGAAGCTTTCTTT
.,.,15,TRBJ2-1,TRBV4-2,CASSQSGTIGHEQFF,TGTGCCAGCAGCCAGAGCGGTACCATTGGACATGAGCAGTTCTTC
.,TRBD2,13,TRBJ2-7,TRBV27,CASSYRSGYEQYF,TGTGCCAGCAGTTACCGTAGCGGGTACGAGCAGTACTTC
.,.,15,TRBJ1-4,TRBV28,CASSPHSTPNEKLFF,TGTGCCAGCAGTCCCCATTCGACACCTAATGAAAAACTGTTTTTT
.,.,13,TRBJ2-3,TRBV9,CASSARKTDTRYF,TGTGCCAGCAGCGCGAGGAAGACAGATACGCGGTATTTT
.,.,11,TRBJ2-3,TRBV6-5,CAVFRGDTQYF,TGTGCCGTCTTCAGGGGAGATACGCAGTATTTT
.,.,15,TRBJ2-7,TRBV2,CASSVRGVSIYEQYF,TGTGCCAGCAGTGTGAGGGGAGTTAGTATCTACGAGCAGTACTTC
.,.,14,TRBJ2-1,TRBV7-3,CASSGGSGNNEQLF,TGTGCCAGCAGCGGGGGTAGCGGTAACAATGAGCAGCTCTTC
few,.,15,TRBJ1-2,TRBV7-2,CASSRAGGIDYGYTF,TGTGCCAGCAGCCGGGCGGGGGGCATCGATTATGGCTACACCTTC
few,.,12,TRBJ2-3,TRBV29-1,CSAGQTANTQYF,TGCAGCGCCGGACAGACTGCGAATACGCAGTATTTT